This T cell receptor (beta chain) appears in the sequencing data of a study of blood T cell repertoires in COVID-19. Turning to the study itself: The samples span acute and convalescent COVID-19 from the United States, Italy and Spain.

TCRdb's copy holds only in-frame clones and misses some; the assay was immunoSEQ multiplex PCR. The sample consists of 650,000 to 800,000 clones, over 80% of them appearing once. The CDR3 has 13 residues. Germline lookup yields CDR1 KGHSH and CDR2 LQKENI. Between the trimmed V and J ends, which lost 3 bases and 4 bases, there was a span of 7 bases. The chain uses TRBV18 and TRBJ2-1; D remains unclear. Sequenced sample: peripheral blood. This TCR was sampled from a woman younger than 30 with acute or convalescent COVID-19. CDR3 DNA: TGTGCCAGCTCACCGATGGAGTACAATGAGCAGTTCTTC. This codes for CASSPMEYNEQFF.